Reported below is one T cell receptor beta chain. Its antigen is currently unknown. The sample is drawn from a study of PD-1 blockade in classical Hodgkin lymphoma. Notes on the study in general: At baseline, newly diagnosed patients reportedly showed less TCR diversity than healthy donors. Prior therapy or disease activity may underlie the repertoire differences, whose causes remain undefined.

Stated time point: newly diagnosed, previously untreated cHL patient sample. Using magnetic negative selection, the CD4+ T cells were separated out of thawed PBMCs. The comparison group had newly diagnosed, previously untreated classical Hodgkin lymphoma. The method was immunoSEQ multiplex PCR; TCRdb's version includes in-frame clones alone and lacks a portion of them. In the table there are about 25,000 clones, more than 80% of which are singletons. This CDR3 comprises 11 residues. Germline CDR1 is MDHEN and CDR2 is SYDVKM. V lost 5 bases and J 11 bases, leaving 10 bases between the germline ends. The material sequenced was CD4+ T cells from blood. The TCR sequence derives from a human donor with classical Hodgkin lymphoma. The chain couples TRBV28 to TRBJ2-1, with D tentatively TRBD2 (5 bases). Here the CDR3 DNA reads TGTGCCAGCAGTCGGACTTTTAAGCAGTTCTTC. Translated: CASSRTFKQFF. The full variable domain, with the rest looked up from reference TRBV28 and TRBJ2-1, is DVKVTQSSRYLVKRTGEKVFLECVQDMDHENMFWYRQDPGLGLRLIYFSYDVKMKEKGDIPEGYSVSREKKERFSLILESASTNQTSMYLCASSRTFKQFFGPGTRLTVL.